The source of this T cell receptor beta chain is a study of T cells after yellow fever vaccination. General study findings and limits: Contaminants from the bulk population, in the form of abundant clonotypes, could be found in FACS-sorted repertoires. Most primary-vaccination clones recurred post-booster (roughly 96% CD4, more than 85% CD8).

This CDR3 has 17 amino acids. Germline CDR1 WNHNN, CDR2 SYGVQD (reference sequence). J was trimmed by 0 bases and V by 2 bases; bases with no gene match: 7. This clonotype has ten or more counts. Its specificity is unknown. MiXCR, applied by TCRdb to the 5' RACE reads, yields one record per CDR3 protein. This table has some 250,000 distinct CDR3 sequences, roughly 3.5% appearing once. Sequenced material: PBMCs, taken 15 days after the yellow fever booster vaccination. The chain joins TRBV10-1 to TRBJ2-3; 8 nucleotides align to TRBD2. This TCR derives from a man aged 18-30 years who received the YFV17D yellow fever vaccine. CDR3 amino acids: CASSEGGGGPSTDTQYF. For the CDR3, the DNA is TGCGCCAGCAGTGAGGGCGGCGGGGGGCCTAGCACAGATACGCAGTATTTT.